Described below is a single T cell receptor beta chain sequence and its context. The antigen is not known. The data stem from a study of CD4 T cells in relation to SARS-CoV-2 and coronaviruses. The CDR3 has 15 residues. Germline V lookup: CDR1 MNHEY, CDR2 SVGAGI. V shed 6 bases and J shed 4 bases, with 16 bases lying between them. Only in-frame clones appear in the TCRdb table, and some are missing; sequencing was by immunoSEQ multiplex PCR. Counted here are about 59,000 clones, about nine tenths occurring once; the ten biggest clones make up about 1.3%. Findings and limits, study-wide: Crossreactivity was assessed only for spike protein, not other viral proteins.

The unexposed donors gave CD4+ T cells in 2011-2018, prior to COVID-19. This TCR came from a human donor in good health. The sequencing sample was made of memory CD4+ T cells from PBMCs. V and J are TRBV6-5 and TRBJ1-5, with a possible D match to TRBD1 (6 bases). CDR3 sequence (DNA): TGTGCCAGCAGGGCGACCCGGGACAATAATCAGCCCCAGCATTTT. This codes for CASRATRDNNQPQHF.